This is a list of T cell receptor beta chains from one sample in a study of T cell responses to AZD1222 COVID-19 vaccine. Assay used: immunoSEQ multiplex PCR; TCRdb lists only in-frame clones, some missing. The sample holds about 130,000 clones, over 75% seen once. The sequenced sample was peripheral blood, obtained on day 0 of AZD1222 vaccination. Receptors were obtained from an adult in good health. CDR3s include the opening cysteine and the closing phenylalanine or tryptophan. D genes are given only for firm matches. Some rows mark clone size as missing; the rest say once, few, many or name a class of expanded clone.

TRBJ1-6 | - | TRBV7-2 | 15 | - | TGTGCCAGCCGGGAATCAGCCGCCTATAATTCACCCCTCCACTTT | CASRESAAYNSPLHF
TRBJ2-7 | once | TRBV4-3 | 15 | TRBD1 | TGCGCCAGCAGCCAAACGACAGGGGTGGGGTACGAGCAGTACTTC | CASSQTTGVGYEQYF
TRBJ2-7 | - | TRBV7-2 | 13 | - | TGTGCCAGCAGCTTTGGGCGCGGGTACGAGCAGTACTTC | CASSFGRGYEQYF
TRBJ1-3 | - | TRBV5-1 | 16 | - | TGCGCCAGCAGCCGGGACGGTCATTACTCTGGAAACACCATATATTTT | CASSRDGHYSGNTIYF
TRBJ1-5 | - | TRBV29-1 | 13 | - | TGCAGCGTCCAGGGAAGTCTGGATCAGCCCCAGCATTTT | CSVQGSLDQPQHF
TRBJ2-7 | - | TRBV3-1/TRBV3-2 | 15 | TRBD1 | TGTGCCAGCAGCCATTATCGGACAGGGGGCTACGAGCAGTACTTC | CASSHYRTGGYEQYF
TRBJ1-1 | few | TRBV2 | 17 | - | TGTGCCAGCAGTGAATTAGGAGGCGGCTTCAGGAACACTGAAGCTTTCTTT | CASSELGGGFRNTEAFF
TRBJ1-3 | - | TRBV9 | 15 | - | TGTGCCAGCAGCTCACCCGACATCTCTGGAAACACCATATATTTT | CASSSPDISGNTIYF
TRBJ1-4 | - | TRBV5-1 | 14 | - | TGCGCCAGCAGCTTGCTAGGTAGTGAGGAAAAACTGTTTTTT | CASSLLGSEEKLFF
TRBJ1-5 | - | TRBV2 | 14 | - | TGTGCCAGCAGTGAAGCGGGGGGCAATCAGCCCCAGCATTTT | CASSEAGGNQPQHF
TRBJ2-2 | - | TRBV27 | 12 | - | TGTGCCAGCAGAGGGGCCCGCGGGGAGCTGTTTTTT | CASRGARGELFF
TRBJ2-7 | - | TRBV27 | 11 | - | TGTGCCAGCAGTTTTAGAGACGAGCAGTACTTC | CASSFRDEQYF
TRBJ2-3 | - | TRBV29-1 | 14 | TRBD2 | TGCAGCGTTGAGACTAGCGGGGGGACAGATACGCAGTATTTT | CSVETSGGTDTQYF
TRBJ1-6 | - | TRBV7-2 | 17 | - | TGTGCCAGCAGCTACCCAAGGGAGAGCTCCTATAATTCACCCCTCCACTTT | CASSYPRESSYNSPLHF
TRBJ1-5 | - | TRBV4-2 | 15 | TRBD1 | TGTGCCAGCAGCCGAGTTTTGACAGGGATGGAGCCCCAGCATTTT | CASSRVLTGMEPQHF
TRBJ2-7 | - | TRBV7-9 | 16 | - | TGTGCCAGCACCGATGACAGAGCCGACCCGGGCTACGAGCAGTACTTC | CASTDDRADPGYEQYF
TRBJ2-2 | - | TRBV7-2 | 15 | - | TGTGCCAGCAGCTTAGGCAGCATCGGCACCGGGGAGCTGTTTTTT | CASSLGSIGTGELFF
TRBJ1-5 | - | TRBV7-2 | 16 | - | TGTGCCAGCAGCCCCGATTTCGGGGGAAGCAATCAGCCCCAGCATTTT | CASSPDFGGSNQPQHF
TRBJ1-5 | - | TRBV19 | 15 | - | TGTGCCAGTAGTGATCTCAGGGGTGAGCTCGGGCCCCAGCATTTT | CASSDLRGELGPQHF
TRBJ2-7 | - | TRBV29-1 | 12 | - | TGCAGCGCTAGGACTTCTGGCGGCGAGCAGTACTTC | CSARTSGGEQYF
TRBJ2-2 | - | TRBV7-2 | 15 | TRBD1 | TGTGCCAGCAGCCCCCGGGACAGGAACACCGGGGAGCTGTTTTTT | CASSPRDRNTGELFF
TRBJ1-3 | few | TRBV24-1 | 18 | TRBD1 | TGTGCCACCAGTGATCCGCGACAGGGGTTGGGCTCTGGAAACACCATATATTTT | CATSDPRQGLGSGNTIYF
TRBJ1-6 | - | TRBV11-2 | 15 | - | TGTGCCAGCAGCTTAACCGGCTCCTATAATTCACCCCTCCACTTT | CASSLTGSYNSPLHF
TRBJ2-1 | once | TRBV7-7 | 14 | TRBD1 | TGTGCTAGCAGCTCCTACAGAGGGGGCGGTGAGCAGTTCTTC | CASSSYRGGGEQFF
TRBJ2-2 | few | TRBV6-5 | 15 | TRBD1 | TGTGCCAGCAGTTACGTGACAGGGCTGACCGGGGAGCTGTTTTTT | CASSYVTGLTGELFF
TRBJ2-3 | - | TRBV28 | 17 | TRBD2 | TGTGCCAGCAGTTTTAGTGGACTAGCGAATGAAGCAGATACGCAGTATTTT | CASSFSGLANEADTQYF
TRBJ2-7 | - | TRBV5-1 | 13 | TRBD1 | TGCGCCAGCAGAACCGGGACAGGGGACGAGCAGTACTTC | CASRTGTGDEQYF
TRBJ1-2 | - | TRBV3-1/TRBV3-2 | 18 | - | TGTGCCAGCAGCCAAAACAGGGACTCCGCATTCGGTAACTATGGCTACACCTTC | CASSQNRDSAFGNYGYTF
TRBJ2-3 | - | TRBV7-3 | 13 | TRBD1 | TGTGCCAGCAGCCTTAACAGGGGGGATACGCAGTATTTT | CASSLNRGDTQYF
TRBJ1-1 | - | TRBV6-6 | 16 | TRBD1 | TGTGCCAGCAGTTACGGGGACAGCCGGGAGAACACTGAAGCTTTCTTT | CASSYGDSRENTEAFF
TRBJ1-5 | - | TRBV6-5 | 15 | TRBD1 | TGTGCCAGCAGCGGCGGACAGGGAGGGAAGAGGCCCCAGCATTTT | CASSGGQGGKRPQHF
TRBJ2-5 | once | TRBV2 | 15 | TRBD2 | TGTGCCAGCAGTGTGGTCCGAGCGGGGGGGGAGACCCAGTACTTC | CASSVVRAGGETQYF
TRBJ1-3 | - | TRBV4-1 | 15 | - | TGCGCCAGCAGCCAAGGGGGGCTGGCTGGAAACACCATATATTTT | CASSQGGLAGNTIYF
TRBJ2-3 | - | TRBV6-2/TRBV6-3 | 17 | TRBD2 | TGTGCCAGCAGTTACCCGGGACTAGCGGGGCCCACAGATACGCAGTATTTT | CASSYPGLAGPTDTQYF
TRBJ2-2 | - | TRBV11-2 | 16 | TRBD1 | TGTGCCAGCAGCCCGAGACAGGGGATTCGCACCGGGGAGCTGTTTTTT | CASSPRQGIRTGELFF
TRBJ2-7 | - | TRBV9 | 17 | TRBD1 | TGTGCCAGCAGCGTAGGGTCCGACAGGGCAGGGGCCTACGAGCAGTACTTC | CASSVGSDRAGAYEQYF
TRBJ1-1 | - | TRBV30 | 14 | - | TGTGCCTGGAGCGCCGGACAAGTCGAGAACTCAGCTTTCTTT | CAWSAGQVENSAFF
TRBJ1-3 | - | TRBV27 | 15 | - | TGTGCCAGCAGTTTTAGGGGGGGCACTGGAAACACCATATATTTT | CASSFRGGTGNTIYF
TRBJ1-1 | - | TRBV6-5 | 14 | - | TGTGCCAGCAGTTACGGGGCAGGGGCGGGTGAAGCTTTCTTT | CASSYGAGAGEAFF
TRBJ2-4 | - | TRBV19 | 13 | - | TGTGCCAGTAGTCTATGGACAGTCAACATTCAGTACTTC | CASSLWTVNIQYF
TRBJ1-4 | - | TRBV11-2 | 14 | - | TGTGCCAGCAGCTTAACGGGGCGTAGGGAAAAACTGTTTTTT | CASSLTGRREKLFF
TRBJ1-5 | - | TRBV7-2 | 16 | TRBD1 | TGTGCCAGCAGCTTAGTTCCAGGGGGGAGCAATCAGCCCCAGCATTTT | CASSLVPGGSNQPQHF
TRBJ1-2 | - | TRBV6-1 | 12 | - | TGTGCCAGCAGTGAAGGGTTTTATGGCTACACCTTC | CASSEGFYGYTF
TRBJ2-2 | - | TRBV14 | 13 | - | TGTGCCAGCAGCCCCCCGAACACCGGGGAGCTGTTTTTT | CASSPPNTGELFF
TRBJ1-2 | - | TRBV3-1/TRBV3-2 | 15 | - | TGTGCCAGCAGCCAAGATACAGCAAGCTTCGGGGGCTACACCTTC | CASSQDTASFGGYTF
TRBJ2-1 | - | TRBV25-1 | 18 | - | TGTGCCAGCAGTGAGCTTCCTCGGGGGCCAAGCTCCTACAATGAGCAGTTCTTC | CASSELPRGPSSYNEQFF